The 3 T cell receptor beta chains presented below share a single source sample, sequenced in a study of blood T cell repertoires in COVID-19. Clones were sequenced by immunoSEQ multiplex PCR, and TCRdb holds only the in-frame ones, with some missing. The sample comprises 66,000 or so clones, about 80% of which are singletons, and 8% to 10% rests with the top ten. The sequencing sample was made of peripheral blood. All receptors come from a human donor in a cohort sampled during active COVID-19.

CDR3 amino acids: CATSAGQGWSNTEAFF. CDR3 nucleotide sequence: TGTGCCACCAGTGCCGGACAGGGATGGTCGAACACTGAAGCTTTCTTT. The chain is built from TRBV24-1 and TRBJ1-1, with 8 bases identical to TRBD1. Germline CDR1 reads KGHDR; CDR2 reads SFDVKD. The CDR3 runs to 16 residues. J was trimmed by 1 base and V by 5 bases; bases with no gene match: 8.

V is TRBV7-8 and J is TRBJ2-6; 16 bases are shared with TRBD2. Germline CDR1 is SGHVS and CDR2 is FQNEAQ. The CDR3 runs to 21 residues. The junction had 6 bases not matched to a gene; V was cut back by 1 base and J by 0 bases. The CDR3 region is CASSLEGLAGGISSGANVLTF. CDR3 sequence (DNA): TGTGCCAGCAGCTTAGAGGGACTAGCGGGAGGGATCAGCTCTGGGGCCAACGTCCTGACTTTC.

The rearrangement uses TRBV7-8 and TRBJ2-7; 8 nucleotides match TRBD2. With V trimmed by 2 bases and J by 4 bases, 7 bases remained unmatched. In germline, CDR1 is SGHVS, CDR2 FQNEAQ. This CDR3 has 15 residues. This chain's CDR3 is CASSLFPGGMYEQYF. CDR3 DNA sequence: TGTGCCAGCAGCTTATTTCCGGGAGGGATGTACGAGCAGTACTTC.